A single sample is the source of the 27 T cell receptor beta chains below, sequenced in a study of blood T cell repertoires in COVID-19. The data were produced by immunoSEQ multiplex PCR, yet TCRdb's version contains in-frame clones alone and is incomplete. The sample yields about 120,000 clones, around nine tenths seen once. The sample consisted of peripheral blood. These receptors originate from a human donor with active COVID-19. The donor label of this sample is uncertain.

This clone was seen just once. This chain links TRBV6-2 or TRBV6-3 with TRBJ2-1; D may be TRBD2 (6 bases). The CDR3 is 15 amino acids. Trimming took 6 bases from V and 2 from J, leaving 14 bases between them. Germline CDR1 is MNHEY and CDR2 is SVGEGT. CDR3 DNA: TGTGCCAGCAGCTTCCGGACTATACCCTACAATGAGCAGTTCTTC. It encodes CASSFRTIPYNEQFF.

The rearrangement links TRBV9 to TRBJ2-7; 7 bases fit TRBD2. Germline-derived CDR1 and CDR2 are SGDLS and YYNGEE. The CDR3 is 15 residues long. V lost 0 bases and J lost 2; bases outside the gene matches: 5. The CDR3 nucleotides are TGTGCCAGCAGCGTAGGGGGCGGGAGCGCCTACGAGCAGTACTTC. As protein: CASSVGGGSAYEQYF.

This rearrangement joins TRBV7-8 to TRBJ1-2; D is unclear. Trimming took off 2 bases at V and 3 bases at J, with 10 bases between the two ends. Germline CDR1 SGHVS, CDR2 FQNEAQ. This CDR3 is 14 amino acids long. The CDR3 DNA is TGTGCCAGCAGCTTATTCGGGTCGGACTATGGCTACACCTTC. Its protein is CASSLFGSDYGYTF.

The chain recombines TRBV30 with TRBJ1-2, with 7 bases fitting TRBD1. Germline loops: CDR1 GTSNPN, CDR2 SVGIG (reference sequence). The CDR3 is 15 amino acids. Losses at the gene ends were 0 bases for V and 2 bases for J; bases not matched to a gene: 6. The CDR3 here is CAWSVLKGANYGYTF. DNA of the CDR3: TGTGCCTGGAGTGTACTTAAGGGGGCAAACTATGGCTACACCTTC. The full variable domain, in which reference TRBV30 and TRBJ1-2 provide the parts outside the CDR3, is SQTIHQWPATLVQPVGSPLSLECTVEGTSNPNLYWYRQAAGRGLQLLFYSVGIGQISSEVPQNLSASRPQDRQFILSSKKLLLSDSGFYLCAWSVLKGANYGYTFGSGTRLTVV.

This clone was counted many times. The chain links TRBV9 to TRBJ1-2, with TRBD1 matching 8 bases. The germline CDR1 and CDR2 sequences are SGDLS and YYNGEE. Trimming took 2 bases from V and 8 from J; bases not matched to a gene: 5. CDR3 size: 13 residues. CDR3 nucleotide sequence: TGTGCCAGCAGCGTCTCAGGGGGCGGCGGCTACACCTTC. This gives the protein CASSVSGGGGYTF.

This clone has a single count. This chain uses TRBV6-5 with TRBJ2-7; no clear D gene. CDR1 is MNHEY and CDR2 is SVGAGI in the germline V gene. This CDR3 comprises 16 residues. The V and J ends lost 3 bases and 1 base respectively, with 16 bases between them. The CDR3 bases are TGTGCCAGCAGTTATCGGATGGTGGGCAGATCCTACGAGCAGTACTTC. It specifies CASSYRMVGRSYEQYF.

The rearrangement links TRBV19 to TRBJ1-2; D may be TRBD1 (5 bases). Trimming cost V 5 bases and J 3 bases, with 16 bases left between them. Germline values: CDR1 LNHDA, CDR2 SQIVND (reference sequence). The CDR3 covers 15 residues. The CDR3: CASSSGGSFYYGYTF. The CDR3 DNA reads TGTGCCAGTAGTTCGGGGGGTTCGTTTTACTATGGCTACACCTTC.

The chain uses TRBV27 and TRBJ2-7; D remains unclear. The CDR3 has 11 residues. Germline CDR1 MNHEY, CDR2 SMNVEV (reference sequence). V was pared by 8 bases and J by 3 bases, with 8 bases between. The CDR3 nucleotides are TGTGCCAGCGGAGTTGGCTACGAGCAGTACTTC. Residues: CASGVGYEQYF.

This clone has more than one count but fewer than ten. V gene TRBV19 combines with J gene TRBJ1-6; D perhaps matches TRBD1 (5 bases). This CDR3 region has 15 residues. CDR1 is LNHDA, CDR2 SQIVND, per germline (reference sequence). V gave up 2 bases and J gave up 7 bases, with 12 bases separating them. CDR3 in DNA: TGTGCCAGTAGTATACAGGGATTGCGCAATTCACCCCTCCACTTT. Residues: CASSIQGLRNSPLHF.

The chain is built from TRBV3-1 (or the pseudogene TRBV3-2) and TRBJ1-3; D is perhaps TRBD1 (5 bases). CDR3 length equals 18 residues. Looked up from germline, CDR1 is LGHDT and CDR2 is YNNKEL (reference sequence). V lost 7 bases to trimming and J lost 0 bases, with 22 bases between them. This CDR3 is CASMGTHGALRSGNTIYF. CDR3 coding DNA: TGTGCCAGCATGGGTACCCATGGGGCGCTTCGCTCTGGAAACACCATATATTTT.

Concerning this clone itself: Other DNA sequences in this specimen translate into the identical CDR3. The chain uses TRBV6-5 and TRBJ1-5, with D possibly TRBD1 on 6 matching bases. The V and J ends lost 6 bases and 3 bases respectively, with 9 bases between them. Germline-derived CDR1 and CDR2 are MNHEY and SVGAGI. This CDR3 has 13 residues. The CDR3: CASRRQVNQPQHF. The CDR3 bases are TGTGCCAGCAGGAGACAGGTCAATCAGCCCCAGCATTTT.

The chain is built from TRBV7-8 and TRBJ2-3, with TRBD2 as a possible D gene (5 bases). V lost 4 bases to trimming and J lost 6 bases, with 11 bases between them. This CDR3 spans 13 amino acids. CDR1 and CDR2 from the germline V gene are SGHVS and FQNEAQ. CDR3 in amino acids: CASSWEKLDTQYF. The CDR3 nucleotides read TGTGCCAGCAGCTGGGAGAAATTGGATACGCAGTATTTT.

The chain recombines TRBV6-5 with TRBJ1-3; the D is unclear. The V gene lost 0 bases and the J gene lost 0 bases, with 9 bases spanning the gap. Germline CDR1 MNHEY, CDR2 SVGAGI. The CDR3 length is 16 residues. The CDR3 is CASSYSRPTSGNTIYF. In nucleotides, the CDR3 is TGTGCCAGCAGTTACTCGAGGCCAACCTCTGGAAACACCATATATTTT.

CDR3 nucleotide sequence: TGTGCCAGCAGGCGATCTGATCAGGCTTCCTACGAGCAGTACTTC. It is translated as CASRRSDQASYEQYF. V and J are TRBV7-3 and TRBJ2-7; D gene ambiguous. The CDR3 loop spans 15 amino acids. The germline V and J ends were trimmed by 6 bases and 1 base, with 16 bases remaining between them. CDR1 and CDR2 from the germline V gene are SGHTA and FQGTGA.

This rearrangement joins TRBV9 to TRBJ2-1; TRBD2 aligns across 9 bases. The CDR3 is 19 amino acids. J lost 6 bases, V lost 0 bases, and 16 bases had no gene match. The germline V gene encodes CDR1 SGDLS and CDR2 YYNGEE. The CDR3 spells CASSVVIGSMAGGLNEQFF. The CDR3 coding sequence is TGTGCCAGCAGCGTAGTTATCGGTTCAATGGCGGGGGGGCTCAATGAGCAGTTCTTC.

The chain joins TRBV7-6 to TRBJ2-1, with 8 positions matching TRBD1. Trimming took 0 bases from V and 9 from J; bases not matched to a gene: 7. CDR3 length: 15 amino acids. Germline values: CDR1 SGHVS, CDR2 FNYEAQ. The chain's CDR3 is CASSLALTGVTEQFF. The CDR3 nucleotides read TGTGCCAGCAGCTTAGCTTTGACAGGGGTCACTGAGCAGTTCTTC.

In this sample, this clone turned up once. The J gene is TRBJ1-4, the V gene TRBV7-2; tentatively, D is TRBD1 (6 bases). CDR3 length equals 17 residues. V lost 0 bases and J lost 6, with 17 bases in between. CDR1 SGHTA and CDR2 FQGNSA come from the germline V gene. The CDR3 spells CASSLAEGGAVDEKLFF. The CDR3 DNA reads TGTGCCAGCAGCTTAGCTGAGGGGGGGGCAGTGGATGAAAAACTGTTTTTT.

This chain uses TRBV9 with TRBJ2-1, with 15 bases matching TRBD2. The V and J ends lost 3 bases and 7 bases, in that order; junction bases with no gene match: 8. The germline V gene has CDR1 SGDLS and CDR2 YYNGEE. This CDR3 has 17 amino acids. The CDR3 reads CASSALPGTSGGNEQFF. In nucleotides, the CDR3 is TGTGCCAGCAGCGCCCTCCCGGGGACTAGCGGGGGGAATGAGCAGTTCTTC.

This chain uses TRBV19 with TRBJ2-7, with 7 bases fitting TRBD1. With 4 bases clipped from V and 2 bases from J, the junction kept 5 bases outside the gene matches. The germline V gene has CDR1 LNHDA and CDR2 SQIVND (reference sequence). The CDR3 covers 14 residues. CDR3 protein: CASSKSGQTYEQYF. CDR3 nucleotides: TGTGCCAGTAGTAAGTCGGGACAGACCTACGAGCAGTACTTC.

J is TRBJ2-1 and V is TRBV28; TRBD2 matches 10 bases. V was pared by 5 bases and J by 10 bases, with 14 bases of the junction left unmatched. The CDR3 totals 16 residues. Germline values: CDR1 MDHEN, CDR2 SYDVKM. This CDR3 reads CASSPHSGGPLYEQFF. The DNA for the CDR3 is TGTGCCAGCAGTCCGCATAGCGGGGGGCCTCTGTACGAGCAGTTCTTC. Supplemented by reference TRBV28 and TRBJ2-1, the full variable domain reads DVKVTQSSRYLVKRTGEKVFLECVQDMDHENMFWYRQDPGLGLRLIYFSYDVKMKEKGDIPEGYSVSREKKERFSLILESASTNQTSMYLCASSPHSGGPLYEQFFGPGTRLTVL.

The genes are TRBV3-1 (or the pseudogene TRBV3-2) and TRBJ2-3; TRBD2 matches at 8 bases. The V segment lost 1 base and the J segment 6 bases; nucleotides outside the gene matches: 18. The CDR3 sequence is 19 residues long. Germline CDR1 is LGHDT and CDR2 is YNNKEL (reference sequence). DNA for the CDR3: TGTGCCAGCAGCCAAGTCGCCGGGGGGGAAGATTTCCCCCCTGATACGCAGTATTTT. Its translation: CASSQVAGGEDFPPDTQYF.

The chain employs TRBV24-1 and TRBJ1-1; TRBD1 is a possible D gene (5 bases). The germline V gene has CDR1 KGHDR and CDR2 SFDVKD. Between the trimmed V and J ends, which lost 4 bases and 11 bases, there was a span of 13 bases. This CDR3 contains 12 residues. The CDR3: CATSDSSGEAFF. The CDR3 DNA is TGTGCCACCAGTGACTCGTCGGGGGAGGCTTTCTTT.

This clone was seen a single time. The chain recombines TRBV2 with TRBJ2-2; 8 bases agree with TRBD2. The V segment lost 3 bases and the J segment 1 base; nucleotides outside the gene matches: 4. The CDR3 has 16 amino acids. Germline loops: CDR1 SNHLY, CDR2 FYNNEI. The CDR3 DNA reads TGTGCCAGCAGTGAGGAGCGGGGGCTGAACACCGGGGAGCTGTTTTTT. Translating gives CASSEERGLNTGELFF.

The CDR3 bases are TGTGCCAGCAGCTTATGGACAGGAGCCGGGGACATTCAGTACTTC. It translates to CASSLWTGAGDIQYF. The rearrangement uses TRBV11-2 and TRBJ2-4; TRBD1 agrees at 7 bases. The CDR3 sequence is 15 residues long. With V trimmed by 2 bases and J by 8 bases, 9 bases remained unmatched. Looked up from germline, CDR1 is SGHAT and CDR2 is FQNNGV.

This chain joins TRBV27 and TRBJ2-3; D might be TRBD2 (7 bases). The germline CDR1 and CDR2 sequences are MNHEY and SMNVEV (reference sequence). This CDR3 spans 17 amino acids. Trimming cost V 3 bases and J 2 bases, with 18 bases left between them. The DNA of the CDR3 is TGTGCCAGCAGTTTCATTCCGGCGGGGGCCAACACAGATACGCAGTATTTT. Protein product: CASSFIPAGANTDTQYF.

The chain links TRBV7-3 to TRBJ1-1; no firm D call. Germline V gene data show CDR1 as SGHTA and CDR2 as FQGTGA. Trimming pared 2 bases from V and 1 base from J, leaving 5 bases between. This CDR3 region has 13 residues. The DNA for the CDR3 is TGTGCCAGCAGCTTAGGGAGGAACACTGAAGCTTTCTTT. Translating it yields CASSLGRNTEAFF.

The V gene is TRBV9, the J gene TRBJ2-1; 8 nucleotides agree with TRBD2. The J segment lost 6 bases and the V segment lost 0 bases, leaving 8 bases of the junction unmatched. CDR1 is SGDLS, CDR2 YYNGEE, per germline. The CDR3 spans 16 residues. CDR3: CASSVVKAGEFNEQFF. DNA for the CDR3: TGTGCCAGCAGCGTAGTTAAAGCGGGGGAGTTCAATGAGCAGTTCTTC.